This T cell receptor (beta chain) was obtained from a study of radiotherapy plus CTLA-4 blockade in lung cancer. Findings of the study overall: Radiotherapy was combined with ipilimumab, and tumor-derived TCR clones then expanded in blood.

Germline V gene lookup returns CDR1 MNHEY and CDR2 SVGAGI. The CDR3 contains 12 residues. V was shortened by 10 bases and J by 5 bases, with 11 bases between the two germline ends. Regarding this clone: The antigen remains unidentified.

Only in-frame clones appear in the TCRdb table, and some are missing; sequencing was by immunoSEQ multiplex PCR. The repertoire holds some 50,000 clones, almost 85% seen once, with more than 4.5% in the top ten. This clonotype was obtained from a human donor with non-small cell lung cancer whose response to radiotherapy plus ipilimumab could not be evaluated. Specimen: peripheral blood, collected from a patient treated with radiotherapy plus ipilimumab. The chain employs TRBV6-5 and TRBJ2-2; TRBD2 might be the D (5 bases). CDR3 sequence reads: CATLPGTGELFF. CDR3 DNA sequence: TGTGCCACCCTACCGGGGACCGGGGAGCTGTTTTTT.